A selection of T cell receptor beta chains follows, all from one sample in a study of post-analysis software for immune sequencing data. Using its own MiXCR run on the PCR reads, TCRdb lists one record per CDR3 protein. The sample holds fewer than 700,000 distinct CDR3 sequences, 44% seen once. Sequenced material: blood. These receptors were taken from a girl aged 5-17 years with multiple sclerosis. The CDR3 runs from the conserved cysteine through the conserved F or W. The order of the fields is D gene, J gene, V gene, clone size, CDR3 DNA, CDR3 protein. A D gene is named only where the DNA matches it firmly. Clone size, where shown, is once, few, many, or a class for clones that have expanded.

d_gene: TRBD2; j_gene: TRBJ2-7; v_gene: TRBV7-2; abundance: few; CDR3nt: TGTGCCAGCAGCTTAGAAGGGACTAGCGTTGCCTACGAGCAGTACTTC; CDR3aa: CASSLEGTSVAYEQYF
d_gene: TRBD1; j_gene: TRBJ1-5; v_gene: TRBV12-3/TRBV12-4; abundance: few; CDR3nt: TGTGCCAGCTCCATTTACAGGGGGCAGGGTCAGCCCCAGCATTTT; CDR3aa: CASSIYRGQGQPQHF
d_gene: TRBD2; j_gene: TRBJ2-1; v_gene: TRBV9; abundance: -; CDR3nt: TGTGCCAGCAGCGTAGGGAGCGGGGGGTTCAATGAGCAGTTCTTC; CDR3aa: CASSVGSGGFNEQFF
d_gene: -; j_gene: TRBJ1-1; v_gene: TRBV5-1; abundance: -; CDR3nt: TGCGCCAGCAGCTTACAGGATTCCACTGAAGCTTTCTTT; CDR3aa: CASSLQDSTEAFF
d_gene: -; j_gene: TRBJ1-1; v_gene: TRBV6-2/TRBV6-3; abundance: -; CDR3nt: TGTGCCAGCAGTTACTCGAGCGGACCCGGGGCTTTCTTT; CDR3aa: CASSYSSGPGAFF
d_gene: TRBD2; j_gene: TRBJ2-1; v_gene: TRBV20-1; abundance: -; CDR3nt: TGCAGCATAGCGGGAGGGCCTGGCAATGAGCAGTTCTTC; CDR3aa: CSIAGGPGNEQFF
d_gene: -; j_gene: TRBJ2-7; v_gene: TRBV6-4; abundance: -; CDR3nt: TGTGCCAGCAGTCCCGAGGGGACTGACCTCTACGAGCAGTACTTC; CDR3aa: CASSPEGTDLYEQYF
d_gene: -; j_gene: TRBJ2-1; v_gene: TRBV7-2; abundance: -; CDR3nt: TGTGCCAGCAGCCCCCGTCGGTCGGGTTGGGATCCCAATGAGCAGTTCTTC; CDR3aa: CASSPRRSGWDPNEQFF
d_gene: TRBD2; j_gene: TRBJ2-3; v_gene: TRBV20-1; abundance: few; CDR3nt: TGCAGTGCTTTCCCCGGAGGGCGGGGGACCACAGATACGCAGTATTTT; CDR3aa: CSAFPGGRGTTDTQYF
d_gene: -; j_gene: TRBJ1-2; v_gene: TRBV9; abundance: -; CDR3nt: TGTGCCAGCAGCGCCGTAAAGGGACCCGAGGGCTACACCTTC; CDR3aa: CASSAVKGPEGYTF
d_gene: TRBD1; j_gene: TRBJ2-6; v_gene: TRBV6-5; abundance: -; CDR3nt: TGTGCCAGCAGGACCAACAGGGGGCGCAAGTCCGGGGCCAACGTCCTGACTTTC; CDR3aa: CASRTNRGRKSGANVLTF
d_gene: TRBD2; j_gene: TRBJ2-7; v_gene: TRBV12-3/TRBV12-4; abundance: -; CDR3nt: TGTGCCAGCAAGTCCGGCACTAGCGGGGCCTCGGGCGAGCAGTACTTC; CDR3aa: CASKSGTSGASGEQYF
d_gene: TRBD1; j_gene: TRBJ1-4; v_gene: TRBV3-1; abundance: -; CDR3nt: TGTGCCAGCAGCCGAGGGGGCACGGACAATGAAAAACTGTTTTTT; CDR3aa: CASSRGGTDNEKLFF
d_gene: -; j_gene: TRBJ2-5; v_gene: TRBV6-6; abundance: -; CDR3nt: TGTGCCAGCAGTTACTGGGATTATCAGAAAAGAGAGACCCAGTACTTC; CDR3aa: CASSYWDYQKRETQYF
d_gene: -; j_gene: TRBJ2-3; v_gene: TRBV6-5; abundance: few; CDR3nt: TGTGCCAGCAGTTACTCGATGGCAGGGGTCGCAGATACGCAGTATTTT; CDR3aa: CASSYSMAGVADTQYF
d_gene: -; j_gene: TRBJ2-5; v_gene: TRBV5-1; abundance: few; CDR3nt: TGCGCCAGCAGCTTCTCCCTAGATGTTGGGACCCAGTACTTC; CDR3aa: CASSFSLDVGTQYF
d_gene: TRBD2; j_gene: TRBJ2-3; v_gene: TRBV7-2; abundance: -; CDR3nt: TGTGCCAGCAGCTTGGTACTAGCGGGTGGTACGACAGATACGCAGTATTTT; CDR3aa: CASSLVLAGGTTDTQYF
d_gene: -; j_gene: TRBJ2-7; v_gene: TRBV27; abundance: -; CDR3nt: TGTGCCAGCAGTCCCTGGGATCCTCCTCTCGTGGAGCAGTACTTC; CDR3aa: CASSPWDPPLVEQYF
d_gene: TRBD1; j_gene: TRBJ2-7; v_gene: TRBV9; abundance: few; CDR3nt: TGTGCCAGCAGCGTCTCACCCGGACAGGGGCTCTACGAGCAGTACTTC; CDR3aa: CASSVSPGQGLYEQYF
d_gene: -; j_gene: TRBJ2-1; v_gene: TRBV28; abundance: -; CDR3nt: TGTGCCAGCAGTTCTCCCGGGCCGAGCAGCAATGAGCAGTTCTTC; CDR3aa: CASSSPGPSSNEQFF
d_gene: -; j_gene: TRBJ2-7; v_gene: TRBV7-9; abundance: -; CDR3nt: TGTGCCGGGAGGGACAGTGCCTACGAGCAGTACTTC; CDR3aa: CAGRDSAYEQYF
d_gene: TRBD1; j_gene: TRBJ2-1; v_gene: TRBV3-1; abundance: -; CDR3nt: TGTGCCAGCAGCCAAGGGACAGGGGGTGGTTACAATGAGCAGTTCTTC; CDR3aa: CASSQGTGGGYNEQFF
d_gene: TRBD2; j_gene: TRBJ2-1; v_gene: TRBV9; abundance: -; CDR3nt: TGTGCCAGCAGCGTAGGGGTAGCGGGAGGGGTGCAGTTCTTC; CDR3aa: CASSVGVAGGVQFF
d_gene: -; j_gene: TRBJ2-6; v_gene: TRBV20-1; abundance: -; CDR3nt: TGCAGTGCTCCGAGTCCCTCTGGGGCCAACGTCCTGACTTTC; CDR3aa: CSAPSPSGANVLTF
d_gene: -; j_gene: TRBJ2-1; v_gene: TRBV6-2/TRBV6-3; abundance: -; CDR3nt: TGTGCCAGCAGTTACGTAGGTGATGAGCAGTTCTTC; CDR3aa: CASSYVGDEQFF
d_gene: -; j_gene: TRBJ2-3; v_gene: TRBV20-1; abundance: -; CDR3nt: TGCAGTGCTAGAGTGGACTCCCTCACAGATACGCAGTATTTT; CDR3aa: CSARVDSLTDTQYF
d_gene: -; j_gene: TRBJ2-5; v_gene: TRBV5-1; abundance: -; CDR3nt: TGCGCCAGCAGCTTGGATAGCCGGCAAGAGACCCAGTACTTC; CDR3aa: CASSLDSRQETQYF
d_gene: TRBD2; j_gene: TRBJ2-1; v_gene: TRBV9; abundance: -; CDR3nt: TGTGCCAGCAGCGTAGGGGCGGGAGGATCTAGGGCCAATGAGCAGTTCTTC; CDR3aa: CASSVGAGGSRANEQFF
d_gene: TRBD1; j_gene: TRBJ1-1; v_gene: TRBV20-1; abundance: -; CDR3nt: TGCAGTGCTAGAGTGACAGGGCTTGGTTTCAACACTGAAGCTTTCTTT; CDR3aa: CSARVTGLGFNTEAFF
d_gene: TRBD2; j_gene: TRBJ2-1; v_gene: TRBV5-1; abundance: -; CDR3nt: TGCGCCAGCAGCTTGGCCTTTACTAGCGGGAGGGGCCGCGATGGGCAGTTCTTC; CDR3aa: CASSLAFTSGRGRDGQFF
d_gene: TRBD1; j_gene: TRBJ2-5; v_gene: TRBV4-1; abundance: -; CDR3nt: TGCGCCAGCAGCCATACAGGGGAACGGCGCGAGCGGTACTTC; CDR3aa: CASSHTGERRERYF
d_gene: -; j_gene: TRBJ2-5; v_gene: TRBV7-9; abundance: few; CDR3nt: TGTGCCAGCAGTCATCTGGGGGGGGCAGGCGAGACCCAGTACTTC; CDR3aa: CASSHLGGAGETQYF
d_gene: TRBD1; j_gene: TRBJ1-2; v_gene: TRBV12-3/TRBV12-4; abundance: -; CDR3nt: TGTGCCAGCAGTCTACAGGGGATTCCCCATGGCTACACCTTC; CDR3aa: CASSLQGIPHGYTF
d_gene: -; j_gene: TRBJ2-5; v_gene: TRBV10-3; abundance: -; CDR3nt: TGTGCCATCAGTGAGGGAGACTCCCAATACAATGAGCAGTACTTC; CDR3aa: CAISEGDSQYNEQYF
d_gene: TRBD1; j_gene: TRBJ1-2; v_gene: TRBV29-1; abundance: few; CDR3nt: TGCAGCGTTGATGCTGAAGTTGACAGGGAGCATGGCTACACCTTC; CDR3aa: CSVDAEVDREHGYTF
d_gene: TRBD2; j_gene: TRBJ2-1; v_gene: TRBV20-1; abundance: few; CDR3nt: TGCAGTGCTCCGGCCCAGCGGGGAGCCAATGAGCAGTTCTTC; CDR3aa: CSAPAQRGANEQFF
d_gene: TRBD1; j_gene: TRBJ1-2; v_gene: TRBV29-1; abundance: few; CDR3nt: TGCAGCGTTGAGAGGCAGGGGGCTGTAAAGAATGGCTACACCTTC; CDR3aa: CSVERQGAVKNGYTF
d_gene: -; j_gene: TRBJ1-2; v_gene: TRBV6-5; abundance: -; CDR3nt: TGTGCCAGCAGTTACTCGGGCAGGGTTAACTATGGCTACACCTTC; CDR3aa: CASSYSGRVNYGYTF
d_gene: TRBD1; j_gene: TRBJ2-3; v_gene: TRBV12-3/TRBV12-4; abundance: -; CDR3nt: TGTGCCAGCAGTCCCTGGGGACAGGGGGCAGATACGCAGTATTTT; CDR3aa: CASSPWGQGADTQYF
d_gene: -; j_gene: TRBJ2-4; v_gene: TRBV6-2/TRBV6-3; abundance: -; CDR3nt: TGTGCCAGCAGTTACTCTGGCAGGGCTCCTGACATTCAGTACTTC; CDR3aa: CASSYSGRAPDIQYF
d_gene: TRBD1; j_gene: TRBJ2-7; v_gene: TRBV29-1; abundance: -; CDR3nt: TGCAGCGTAGCCGCGGGACAGGGCCTCGAGCAGTACTTC; CDR3aa: CSVAAGQGLEQYF
d_gene: TRBD1; j_gene: TRBJ1-6; v_gene: TRBV7-2; abundance: -; CDR3nt: TGTGCCACAAGACAGGGGTCAATTAATTCACCCCTCCACTTT; CDR3aa: CATRQGSINSPLHF
d_gene: -; j_gene: TRBJ1-1; v_gene: TRBV7-9; abundance: -; CDR3nt: TGTGCCAGCAGCGGTCGAGGGGGGCTTGACACTGAAGCTTTCTTT; CDR3aa: CASSGRGGLDTEAFF
d_gene: -; j_gene: TRBJ2-7; v_gene: TRBV12-3/TRBV12-4; abundance: -; CDR3nt: TGTGCCAGCAGTTCCGTAGACAGCTACGAGCAGTACTTC; CDR3aa: CASSSVDSYEQYF
d_gene: TRBD1; j_gene: TRBJ2-7; v_gene: TRBV7-8; abundance: few; CDR3nt: TGTGCCAGCAGCCCGAGGGGGCGAAATAGAAAAACCTACGAGCAGTACTTC; CDR3aa: CASSPRGRNRKTYEQYF
d_gene: TRBD2; j_gene: TRBJ2-3; v_gene: TRBV15; abundance: -; CDR3nt: TGTGCCACCAGCAGAGATCGTAGCGGGGGGGCTAGCACAGATACGCAGTATTTT; CDR3aa: CATSRDRSGGASTDTQYF
d_gene: -; j_gene: TRBJ2-5; v_gene: TRBV25-1; abundance: few; CDR3nt: TGTGCCAGCAGTGACCCAGTCCAAGAGACCCAGTACTTC; CDR3aa: CASSDPVQETQYF
d_gene: -; j_gene: TRBJ2-7; v_gene: TRBV4-1; abundance: few; CDR3nt: TGCGCCAGCAGCCAAGAAGAAAGACCTACCTACGAGCAGTACTTC; CDR3aa: CASSQEERPTYEQYF
d_gene: -; j_gene: TRBJ2-1; v_gene: TRBV5-8; abundance: -; CDR3nt: TGTGCCAGCAGCTTGGTCTCTTGGGATGAGCAGTTCTTC; CDR3aa: CASSLVSWDEQFF
d_gene: TRBD2; j_gene: TRBJ2-7; v_gene: TRBV6-5; abundance: -; CDR3nt: TGTGCCAGCAGTTCAGGGACTAGCAGGAACGAGCAGTACTTC; CDR3aa: CASSSGTSRNEQYF